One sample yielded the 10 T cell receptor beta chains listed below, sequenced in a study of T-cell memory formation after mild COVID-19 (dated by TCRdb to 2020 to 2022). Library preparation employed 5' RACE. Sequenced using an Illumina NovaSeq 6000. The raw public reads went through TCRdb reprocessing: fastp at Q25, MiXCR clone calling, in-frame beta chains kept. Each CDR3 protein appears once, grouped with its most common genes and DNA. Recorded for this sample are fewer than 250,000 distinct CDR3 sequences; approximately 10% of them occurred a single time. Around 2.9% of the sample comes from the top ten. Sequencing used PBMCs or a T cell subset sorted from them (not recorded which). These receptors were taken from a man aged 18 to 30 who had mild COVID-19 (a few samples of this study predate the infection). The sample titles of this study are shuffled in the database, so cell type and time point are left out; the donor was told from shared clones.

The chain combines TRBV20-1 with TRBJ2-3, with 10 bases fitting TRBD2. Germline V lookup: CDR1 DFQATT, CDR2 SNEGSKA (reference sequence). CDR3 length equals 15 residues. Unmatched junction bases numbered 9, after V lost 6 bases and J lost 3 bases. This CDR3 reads CSAPIAGGGTDTQYF. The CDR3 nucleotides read TGCAGTGCCCCAATAGCGGGGGGCGGGACAGATACGCAGTATTTT.

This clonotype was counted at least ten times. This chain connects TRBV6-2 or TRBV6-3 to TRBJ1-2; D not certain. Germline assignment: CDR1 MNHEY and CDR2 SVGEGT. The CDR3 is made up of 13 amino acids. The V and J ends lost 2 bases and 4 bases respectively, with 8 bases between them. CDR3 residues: CASSYTGPYGYTF. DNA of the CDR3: TGTGCCAGCAGTTACACCGGACCCTATGGCTACACCTTC.

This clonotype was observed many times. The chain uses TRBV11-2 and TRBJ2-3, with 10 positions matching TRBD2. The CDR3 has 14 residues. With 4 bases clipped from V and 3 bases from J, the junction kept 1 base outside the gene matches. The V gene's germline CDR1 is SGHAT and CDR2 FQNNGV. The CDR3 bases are TGTGCCAGCAGCTCACTAGCGGGAACAGATACGCAGTATTTT. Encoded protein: CASSSLAGTDTQYF.

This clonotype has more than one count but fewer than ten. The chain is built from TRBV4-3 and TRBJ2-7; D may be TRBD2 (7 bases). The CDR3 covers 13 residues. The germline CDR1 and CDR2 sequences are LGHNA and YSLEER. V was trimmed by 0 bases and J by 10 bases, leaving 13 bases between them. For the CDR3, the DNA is TGCGCCAGCAGCCAAGATTGGGCGGGGGCCCAGTACTTC. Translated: CASSQDWAGAQYF.

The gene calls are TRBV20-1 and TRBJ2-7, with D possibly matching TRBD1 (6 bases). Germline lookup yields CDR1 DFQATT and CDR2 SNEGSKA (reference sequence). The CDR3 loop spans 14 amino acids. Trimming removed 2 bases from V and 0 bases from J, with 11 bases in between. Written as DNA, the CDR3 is TGCAGTGCTAGATCAGGGGTTGTCTCCTACGAGCAGTACGTC. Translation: CSARSGVVSYEQYV.

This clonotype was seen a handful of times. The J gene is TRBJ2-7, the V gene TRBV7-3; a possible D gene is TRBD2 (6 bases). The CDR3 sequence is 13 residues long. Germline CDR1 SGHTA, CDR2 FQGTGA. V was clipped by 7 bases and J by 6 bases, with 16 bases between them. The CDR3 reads CASTLGQGGEQYF. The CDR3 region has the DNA TGTGCCAGCACCTTGGGGCAGGGAGGCGAGCAGTACTTC.

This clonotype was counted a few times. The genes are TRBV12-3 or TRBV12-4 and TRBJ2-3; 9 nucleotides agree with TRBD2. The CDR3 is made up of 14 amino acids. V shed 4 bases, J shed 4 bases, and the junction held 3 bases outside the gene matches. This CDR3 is CASSWRLAADTQYF. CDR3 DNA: TGTGCCAGCAGTTGGAGACTAGCGGCAGATACGCAGTATTTT.

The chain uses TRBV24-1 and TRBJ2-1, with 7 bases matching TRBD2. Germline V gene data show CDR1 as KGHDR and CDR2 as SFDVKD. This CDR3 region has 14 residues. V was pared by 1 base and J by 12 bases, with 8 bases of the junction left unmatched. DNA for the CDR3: TGTGCCACCAGTGATTTCAGGTCTAGCGGAGGGCAGTTCTTC. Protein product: CATSDFRSSGGQFF.

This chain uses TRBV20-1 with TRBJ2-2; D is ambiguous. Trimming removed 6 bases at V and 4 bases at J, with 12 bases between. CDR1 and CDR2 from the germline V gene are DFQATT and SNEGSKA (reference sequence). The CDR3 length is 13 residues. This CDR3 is CSAVTPGTGELFF. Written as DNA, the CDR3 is TGCAGTGCAGTTACTCCGGGCACCGGGGAGCTGTTTTTT.

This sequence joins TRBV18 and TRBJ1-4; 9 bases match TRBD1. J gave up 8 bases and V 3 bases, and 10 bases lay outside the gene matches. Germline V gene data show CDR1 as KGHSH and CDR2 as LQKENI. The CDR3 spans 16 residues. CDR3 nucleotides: TGTGCCAGCTCACCGTCGACCGGGACAGGGCTCGAAAAACTGTTTTTT. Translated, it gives CASSPSTGTGLEKLFF.